Listed below are T cell receptor beta chains from one sample, sequenced in a study of T cells after yellow fever vaccination. Using its own MiXCR run on the 5' RACE reads, TCRdb lists one record per CDR3 protein. Altogether more than 300,000 distinct CDR3 sequences are present, around 6.8% being singletons, with the ten largest covering roughly a sixth. Source: PBMCs, taken about 49 days after the first yellow fever vaccination. The receptors derive from a man aged 18 to 29 who received the YFV17D yellow fever vaccine. The CDR3 runs from the conserved cysteine through the conserved F or W. D genes are given only for firm matches. Clone sizes are given selectively: once, few, many, or a class where the clone is expanded.

clone size	V gene	D gene	J gene	CDR3 length	CDR3 protein	CDR3 DNA
few	TRBV12-3/TRBV12-4	.	TRBJ2-7	15	CASSLFLSGAYEQYF	TGTGCCAGCAGTTTATTCTTGTCCGGGGCGTACGAGCAGTACTTC
.	TRBV7-9	.	TRBJ1-1	15	CASSRRTVSRTEAFF	TGTGCCAGCAGCCGCAGAACAGTGTCGCGCACTGAAGCTTTCTTT
few	TRBV27	TRBD2	TRBJ2-3	15	CASSSVAGNTDTQYF	TGTGCCAGCAGTTCCGTAGCGGGAAACACAGATACGCAGTATTTT
many	TRBV4-3	.	TRBJ2-2	16	CASSQEVQGNTGELFF	TGCGCCAGCAGCCAAGAGGTGCAGGGGAACACCGGGGAGCTGTTTTTT
few	TRBV9	.	TRBJ2-7	14	CASSATTTGHEQYF	TGTGCCAGCAGCGCAACAACGACAGGTCACGAGCAGTACTTC
many	TRBV12-3/TRBV12-4	.	TRBJ1-2	16	CASSPTGPQTYYGYTF	TGTGCCAGCAGTCCAACCGGGCCTCAGACCTACTATGGCTACACCTTC
.	TRBV12-3/TRBV12-4	TRBD1	TRBJ2-2	15	CASSFPGGGTGELFF	TGTGCCAGCAGTTTTCCAGGGGGCGGCACCGGGGAGCTGTTTTTT
many	TRBV7-2	.	TRBJ2-5	12	CASSLEGFTQYF	TGTGCCAGCAGCTTAGAAGGGTTTACCCAGTACTTC
.	TRBV11-2	.	TRBJ2-7	14	CASSPTSEVYEQYF	TGTGCCAGCAGCCCTACCTCTGAGGTCTACGAGCAGTACTTC
many	TRBV7-3	TRBD2	TRBJ2-3	18	CASSLTPLAGGRGDTQYF	TGTGCCAGCAGCTTAACGCCCCTAGCGGGGGGGCGTGGAGATACGCAGTATTTT
.	TRBV6-2/TRBV6-3	.	TRBJ1-6	17	CASKGTPRSSYNSPLHF	TGTGCCAGCAAGGGGACACCTAGGAGCTCCTATAATTCACCCCTCCACTTT
few	TRBV12-3/TRBV12-4	.	TRBJ2-2	13	CASSYGGPRELFF	TGTGCCAGCAGTTATGGGGGGCCCCGGGAGCTGTTTTTT
many	TRBV6-5	.	TRBJ2-7	14	CASSYLQGTYEQYF	TGTGCCAGCAGCTACCTCCAGGGCACCTACGAGCAGTACTTC
.	TRBV11-3	TRBD2	TRBJ2-1	16	CASSLGLAGGYGEQFF	TGTGCCAGCAGCTTAGGCCTAGCGGGGGGATACGGTGAGCAGTTCTTC
few	TRBV11-2	TRBD2	TRBJ2-2	21	CASSVPLWTSERLANTGELFF	TGTGCCAGCAGCGTCCCATTGTGGACTAGCGAAAGGCTGGCGAACACCGGGGAGCTGTTTTTT
.	TRBV5-1	TRBD1	TRBJ1-4	14	CASSGQGVGEKLFF	TGCGCCAGCAGCGGCCAGGGGGTCGGTGAAAAACTGTTTTTT
.	TRBV6-1	.	TRBJ2-7	16	CASSEGPDGRTYEQYF	TGTGCCAGCAGTGAGGGGCCCGACGGACGTACCTACGAGCAGTACTTC
many	TRBV7-9	TRBD1	TRBJ2-3	15	CASSWGQGETDTQYF	TGTGCCAGCAGCTGGGGACAGGGGGAGACAGATACGCAGTATTTT
.	TRBV7-2	TRBD1	TRBJ1-2	15	CASSLSTGNTYGYPF	TGTGCCAGCAGCTTATCGACAGGGAACACCTATGGCTACCCCTTC
few	TRBV10-3	.	TRBJ1-1	13	CGISGQKNTEAFF	TGTGGAATCAGCGGGCAGAAGAACACTGAAGCTTTCTTT
many	TRBV5-1	TRBD1	TRBJ2-7	16	CASSPWTGGNSYEQYF	TGCGCCAGCAGCCCGTGGACAGGGGGCAATTCCTACGAGCAGTACTTC
once	TRBV11-2	.	TRBJ2-5	16	CASSSQVFPRQETQYF	TGTGCCAGCAGCTCTCAGGTCTTTCCACGCCAAGAGACCCAGTACTTC
.	TRBV7-2	.	TRBJ1-1	14	CASSLQGLDTEAFF	TGTGCCAGCAGCTTACAGGGATTAGACACTGAAGCTTTCTTT
.	TRBV4-3	.	TRBJ2-3	17	CASSQEVQRASTDTQYF	TGCGCCAGCAGCCAAGAAGTACAACGAGCTAGCACAGATACGCAGTATTTT
few	TRBV19	.	TRBJ2-5	14	CASSISSAQETQYF	TGTGCCAGTAGTATTAGTTCAGCGCAAGAGACCCAGTACTTC
few	TRBV2	.	TRBJ2-5	12	CATPGRAETQYF	TGTGCCACCCCGGGGCGAGCGGAGACCCAGTACTTC
many	TRBV12-3/TRBV12-4	.	TRBJ1-5	14	CASSEDMAGQPQHF	TGTGCCAGCAGCGAAGACATGGCGGGACAGCCCCAGCATTTT
.	TRBV15	.	TRBJ2-2	17	CATSRDLATANTGELVF	TGTGCCACCAGCAGAGATTTAGCGACCGCGAACACCGGGGAGCTGGTTTTT